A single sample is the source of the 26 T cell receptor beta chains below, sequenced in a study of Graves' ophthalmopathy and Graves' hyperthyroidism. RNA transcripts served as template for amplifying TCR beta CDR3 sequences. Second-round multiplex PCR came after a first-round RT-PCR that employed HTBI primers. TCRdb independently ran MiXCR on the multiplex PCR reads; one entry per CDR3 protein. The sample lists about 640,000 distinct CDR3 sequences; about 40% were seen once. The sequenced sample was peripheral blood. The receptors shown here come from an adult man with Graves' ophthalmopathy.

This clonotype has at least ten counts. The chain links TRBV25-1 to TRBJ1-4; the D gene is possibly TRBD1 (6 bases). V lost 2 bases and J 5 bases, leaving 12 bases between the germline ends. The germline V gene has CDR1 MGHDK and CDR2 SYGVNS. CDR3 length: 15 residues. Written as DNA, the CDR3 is TGTGCCAGCAGTGAAAGTTGGGGGGCAAATGAAAAACTGTTTTTT. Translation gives CASSESWGANEKLFF.

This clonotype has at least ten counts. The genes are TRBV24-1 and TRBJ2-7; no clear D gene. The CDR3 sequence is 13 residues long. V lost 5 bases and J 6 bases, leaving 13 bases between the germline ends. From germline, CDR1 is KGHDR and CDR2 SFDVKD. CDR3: CATSGNLRGEQYF. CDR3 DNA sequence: TGTGCCACCAGTGGGAATTTGAGAGGCGAGCAGTACTTC.

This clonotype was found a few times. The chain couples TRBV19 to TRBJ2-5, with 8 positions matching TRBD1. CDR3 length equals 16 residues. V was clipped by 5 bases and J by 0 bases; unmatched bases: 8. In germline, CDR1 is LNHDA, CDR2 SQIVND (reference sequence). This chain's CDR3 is CASSLETGVDQETQYF. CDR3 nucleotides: TGTGCCAGTAGTTTGGAGACAGGGGTCGACCAAGAGACCCAGTACTTC.

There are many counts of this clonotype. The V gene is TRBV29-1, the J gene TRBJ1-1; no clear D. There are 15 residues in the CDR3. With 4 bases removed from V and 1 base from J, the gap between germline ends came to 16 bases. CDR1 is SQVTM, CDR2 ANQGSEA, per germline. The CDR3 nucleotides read TGCAGCGTTGCCAGCAGGTGGGTCCCGAACACTGAAGCTTTCTTT. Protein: CSVASRWVPNTEAFF. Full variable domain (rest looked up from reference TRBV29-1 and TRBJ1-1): SAVISQKPSRDICQRGTSLTIQCQVDSQVTMMFWYRQQPGQSLTLIATANQGSEATYESGFVIDKFPISRPNLTFSTLTVSNMSPEDSSIYLCSVASRWVPNTEAFFGQGTRLTVV.

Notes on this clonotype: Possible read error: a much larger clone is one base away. CDR3 region: CASSFDSSSYERYF. CDR3 nucleotides: TGTGCCAGCAGCTTTGACTCGAGCTCCTACGAGCGGTACTTC. This sequence joins TRBV11-2 and TRBJ2-7; D unclear. CDR1 and CDR2 (germline): SGHAT, FQNNGV. This CDR3 has 14 residues.

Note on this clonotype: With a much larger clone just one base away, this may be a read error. The CDR3 nucleotides are TGTGCCAGCCGGGGGGGCGGTAACTATGGCTACACCTTC. It yields the protein CASRGGGNYGYTF. This chain joins TRBV12-3 or TRBV12-4 and TRBJ1-2, with D perhaps TRBD1 (6 bases). Trimming cost V 8 bases and J 1 base, with 11 bases left between them. The CDR3 has 13 residues.

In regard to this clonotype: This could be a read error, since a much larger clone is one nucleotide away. The CDR3 coding sequence is TGCAGTGCTGTGACGGTAGACTCCTATAATTCACCCCTCCACTTT. Its translation is CSAVTVDSYNSPLHF. The chain recombines TRBV20-1 with TRBJ1-6, with D unresolved. Germline V gene sequence: CDR1 DFQATT, CDR2 SNEGSKA (reference sequence). The CDR3 loop spans 15 amino acids. Trimming left V 5 bases short and J 0 bases short, with 11 bases between.

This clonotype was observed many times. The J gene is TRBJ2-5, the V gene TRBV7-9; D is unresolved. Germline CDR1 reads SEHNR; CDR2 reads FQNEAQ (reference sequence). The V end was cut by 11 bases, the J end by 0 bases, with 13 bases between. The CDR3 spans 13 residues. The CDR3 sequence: CAATSAYQETQYF. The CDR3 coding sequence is TGTGCCGCAACGTCGGCATACCAAGAGACCCAGTACTTC.

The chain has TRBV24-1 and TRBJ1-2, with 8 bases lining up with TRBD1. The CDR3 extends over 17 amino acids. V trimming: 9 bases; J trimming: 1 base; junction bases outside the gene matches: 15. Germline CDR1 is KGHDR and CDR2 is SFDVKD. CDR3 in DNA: TGTGCCACCTCAACTTCCGGGACAGGAGAATTTAACTATGGCTACACCTTC. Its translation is CATSTSGTGEFNYGYTF.

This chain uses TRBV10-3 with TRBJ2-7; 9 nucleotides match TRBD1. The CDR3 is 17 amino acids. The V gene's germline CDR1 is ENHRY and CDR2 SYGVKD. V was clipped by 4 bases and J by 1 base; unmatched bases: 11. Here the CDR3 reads CAISAQTWDRASYEQYF. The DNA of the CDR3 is TGTGCCATCAGTGCGCAGACGTGGGACAGGGCTTCCTACGAGCAGTACTTC.

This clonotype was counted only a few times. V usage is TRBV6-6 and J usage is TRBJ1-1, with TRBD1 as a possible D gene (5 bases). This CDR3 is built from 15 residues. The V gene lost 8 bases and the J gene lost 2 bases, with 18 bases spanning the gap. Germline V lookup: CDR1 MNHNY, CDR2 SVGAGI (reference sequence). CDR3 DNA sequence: TGTGCCAGCGGGGCCGGCCCAAATATAAACACTGAAGCTTTCTTT. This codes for CASGAGPNINTEAFF.

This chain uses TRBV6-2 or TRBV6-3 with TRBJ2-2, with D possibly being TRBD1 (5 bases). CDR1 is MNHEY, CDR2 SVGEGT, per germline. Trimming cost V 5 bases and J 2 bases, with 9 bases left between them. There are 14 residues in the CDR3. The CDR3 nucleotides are TGTGCCAGCAGTATAACAGGAAACACCGGGGAGCTGTTTTTT. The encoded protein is CASSITGNTGELFF.

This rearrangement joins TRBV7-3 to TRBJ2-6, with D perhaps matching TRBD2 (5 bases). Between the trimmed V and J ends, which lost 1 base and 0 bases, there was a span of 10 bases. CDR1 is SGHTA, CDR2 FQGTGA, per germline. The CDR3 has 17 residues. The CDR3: CASSLNIGGSGANVLTF. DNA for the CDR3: TGTGCCAGCAGCTTAAATATCGGAGGCTCTGGGGCCAACGTCCTGACTTTC.

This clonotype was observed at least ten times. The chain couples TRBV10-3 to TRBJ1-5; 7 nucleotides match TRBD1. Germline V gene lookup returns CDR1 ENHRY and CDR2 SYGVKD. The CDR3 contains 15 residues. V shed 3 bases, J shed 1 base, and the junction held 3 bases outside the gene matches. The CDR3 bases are TGTGCCATCAGTGAAGAGACAGGGAGCAATCAGCCCCAGCATTTT. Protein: CAISEETGSNQPQHF.

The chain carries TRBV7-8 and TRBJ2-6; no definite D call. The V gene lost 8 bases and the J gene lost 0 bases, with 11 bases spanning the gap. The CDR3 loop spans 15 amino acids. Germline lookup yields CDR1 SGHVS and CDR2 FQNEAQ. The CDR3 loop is CASGSSGSGANVLTF. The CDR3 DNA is TGTGCCAGCGGATCAAGTGGCTCTGGGGCCAACGTCCTGACTTTC.

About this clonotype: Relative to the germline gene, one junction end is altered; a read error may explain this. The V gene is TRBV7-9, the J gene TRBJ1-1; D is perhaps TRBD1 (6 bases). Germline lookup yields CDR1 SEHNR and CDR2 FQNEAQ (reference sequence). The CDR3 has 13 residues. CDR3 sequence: CASSPGALTEAFF. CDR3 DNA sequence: TGCGCCAGCAGCCCGGGGGCATTAACTGAAGCTTTCTTT.

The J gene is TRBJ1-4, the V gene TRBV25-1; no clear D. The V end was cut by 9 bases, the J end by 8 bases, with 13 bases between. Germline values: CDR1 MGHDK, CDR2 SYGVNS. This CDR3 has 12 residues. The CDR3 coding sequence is TGTGCCAGTCAGGAGGACGAGGAAAAACTGTTTTTT. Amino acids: CASQEDEEKLFF. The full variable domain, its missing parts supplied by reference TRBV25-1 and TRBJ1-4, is EADIYQTPRYLVIGTGKKITLECSQTMGHDKMYWYQQDPGMELHLIHYSYGVNSTEKGDLSSESTVSRIRTEHFPLTLESARPSHTSQYLCASQEDEEKLFFGSGTQLSVL.

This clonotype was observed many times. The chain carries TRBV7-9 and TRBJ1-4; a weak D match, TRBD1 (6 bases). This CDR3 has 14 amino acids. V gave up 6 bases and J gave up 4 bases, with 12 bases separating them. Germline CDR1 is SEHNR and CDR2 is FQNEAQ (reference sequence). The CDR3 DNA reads TGTGCCAGCAGGGGGCTGGGACATAATGAAAAACTGTTTTTT. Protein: CASRGLGHNEKLFF.

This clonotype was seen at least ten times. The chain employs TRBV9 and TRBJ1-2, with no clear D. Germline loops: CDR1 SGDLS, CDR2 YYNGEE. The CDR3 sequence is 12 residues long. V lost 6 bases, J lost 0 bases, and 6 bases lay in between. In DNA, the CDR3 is TGTGCCAGCATGGGGTCTAACTATGGCTACACCTTC. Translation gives CASMGSNYGYTF.

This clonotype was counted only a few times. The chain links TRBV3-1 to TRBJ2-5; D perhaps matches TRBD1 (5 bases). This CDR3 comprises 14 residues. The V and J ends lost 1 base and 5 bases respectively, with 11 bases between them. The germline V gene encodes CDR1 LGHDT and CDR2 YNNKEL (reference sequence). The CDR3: CASSQVRVPETQYF. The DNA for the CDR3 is TGTGCCAGCAGCCAAGTCAGGGTCCCCGAGACCCAGTACTTC.

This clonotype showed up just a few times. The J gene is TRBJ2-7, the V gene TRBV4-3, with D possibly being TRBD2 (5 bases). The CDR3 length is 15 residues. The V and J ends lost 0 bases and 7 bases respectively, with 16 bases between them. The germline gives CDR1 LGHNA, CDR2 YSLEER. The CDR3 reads CASSQDLGVAREQYF. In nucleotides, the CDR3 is TGCGCCAGCAGCCAAGATCTGGGAGTAGCGAGGGAGCAGTACTTC.

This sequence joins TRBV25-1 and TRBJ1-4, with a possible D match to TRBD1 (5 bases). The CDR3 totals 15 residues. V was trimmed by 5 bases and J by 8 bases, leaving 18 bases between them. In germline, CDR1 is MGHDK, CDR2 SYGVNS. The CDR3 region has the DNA TGTGCCAGCAGTCCTGACGAGGGGAGGGCGGAAAAACTGTTTTTT. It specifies CASSPDEGRAEKLFF.

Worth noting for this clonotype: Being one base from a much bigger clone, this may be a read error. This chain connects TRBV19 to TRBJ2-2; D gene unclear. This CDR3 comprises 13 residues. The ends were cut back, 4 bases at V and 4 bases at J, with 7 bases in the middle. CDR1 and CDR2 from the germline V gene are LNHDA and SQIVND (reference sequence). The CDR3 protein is CASSTSPTGELFF. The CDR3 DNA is TGTGCCAGTAGTACGTCTCCCACCGGGGAGCTGTTTTTT.

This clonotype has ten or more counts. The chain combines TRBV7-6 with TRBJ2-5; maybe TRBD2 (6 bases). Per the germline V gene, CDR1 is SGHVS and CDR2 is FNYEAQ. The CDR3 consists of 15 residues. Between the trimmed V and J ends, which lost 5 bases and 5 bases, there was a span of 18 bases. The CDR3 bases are TGTGCCAGCAGCGCCTTGGCTAGCGTAGGGGAGACCCAGTACTTC. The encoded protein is CASSALASVGETQYF.

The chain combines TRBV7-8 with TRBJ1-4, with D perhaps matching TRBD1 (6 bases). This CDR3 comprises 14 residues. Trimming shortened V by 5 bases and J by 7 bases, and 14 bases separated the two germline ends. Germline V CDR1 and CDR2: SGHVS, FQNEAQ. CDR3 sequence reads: CASSRQAYGEKLFF. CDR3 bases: TGTGCCAGCAGCCGACAGGCATACGGTGAAAAACTGTTTTTT.

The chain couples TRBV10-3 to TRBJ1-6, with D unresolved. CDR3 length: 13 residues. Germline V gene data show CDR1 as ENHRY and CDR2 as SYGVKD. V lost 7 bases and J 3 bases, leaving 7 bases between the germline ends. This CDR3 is CAITRDYNSPLHF. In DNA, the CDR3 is TGTGCCATCACTCGGGACTATAATTCACCCCTCCACTTT.